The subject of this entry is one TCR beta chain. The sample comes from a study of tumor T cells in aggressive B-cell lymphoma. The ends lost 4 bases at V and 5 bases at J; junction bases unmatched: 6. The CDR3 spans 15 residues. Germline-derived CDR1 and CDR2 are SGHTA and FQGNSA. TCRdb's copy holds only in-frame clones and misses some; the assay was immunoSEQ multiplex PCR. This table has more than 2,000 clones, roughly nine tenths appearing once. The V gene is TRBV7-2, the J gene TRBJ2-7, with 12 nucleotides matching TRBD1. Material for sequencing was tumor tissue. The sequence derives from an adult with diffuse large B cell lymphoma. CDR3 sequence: CASSYGTGGKNEQYF. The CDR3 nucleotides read TGTGCCAGCAGCTACGGGACAGGGGGCAAGAACGAGCAGTACTTC.